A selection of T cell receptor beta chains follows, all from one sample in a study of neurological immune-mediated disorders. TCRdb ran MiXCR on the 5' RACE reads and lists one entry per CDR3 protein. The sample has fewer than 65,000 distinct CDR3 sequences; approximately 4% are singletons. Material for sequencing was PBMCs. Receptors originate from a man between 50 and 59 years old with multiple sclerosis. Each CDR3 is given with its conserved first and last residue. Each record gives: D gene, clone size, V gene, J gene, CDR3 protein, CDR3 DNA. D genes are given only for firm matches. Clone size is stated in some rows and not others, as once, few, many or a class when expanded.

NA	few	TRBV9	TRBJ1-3	CASSVRATAGNTIYF	TGTGCCAGCAGCGTAAGGGCAACGGCTGGAAACACCATATATTTT
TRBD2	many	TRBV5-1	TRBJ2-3	CASSLEGLAGITDTQYF	TGCGCCAGCAGCTTGGAGGGACTAGCGGGAATAACAGATACGCAGTATTTT
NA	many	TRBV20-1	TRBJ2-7	CSANRDTALEQYF	TGCAGTGCTAACCGGGACACCGCCTTGGAGCAGTACTTC
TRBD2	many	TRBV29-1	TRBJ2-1	CSSRTSGSYEQFF	TGCAGCTCTCGGACTAGCGGGAGTTATGAGCAGTTCTTC
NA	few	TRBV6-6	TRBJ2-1	CASSYSRERSYNEQFF	TGTGCCAGCAGTTACTCGAGGGAGCGGTCCTACAATGAGCAGTTCTTC
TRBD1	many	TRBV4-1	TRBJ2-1	CASSQQTGTGFDEQFF	TGCGCCAGCAGCCAACAAACCGGGACAGGGTTCGATGAGCAGTTCTTC
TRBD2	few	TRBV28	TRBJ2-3	CASLAGGPDTQYF	TGTGCCAGCCTAGCGGGGGGCCCAGATACGCAGTATTTT
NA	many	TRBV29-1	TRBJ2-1	CSGHTGLLNEQFF	TGCAGCGGCCACACAGGACTCCTTAATGAGCAGTTCTTC
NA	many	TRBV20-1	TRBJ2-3	CSARDSGIGGDTQYF	TGCAGTGCTAGAGATAGCGGTATTGGGGGGGATACGCAGTATTTT
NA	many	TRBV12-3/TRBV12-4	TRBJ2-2	CASKYTGELFF	TGTGCCAGTAAATACACCGGGGAGCTGTTTTTT
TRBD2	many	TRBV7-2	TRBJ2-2	CASSSLAGGHGELFF	TGTGCCAGCAGCTCATTAGCGGGAGGCCACGGGGAGCTGTTTTTT
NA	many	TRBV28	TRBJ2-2	CASRPGPGSLPGELFF	TGTGCCAGCAGGCCTGGGCCCGGGTCTCTGCCCGGGGAGCTGTTTTTT
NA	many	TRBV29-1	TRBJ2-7	CSVELGTPYEQYF	TGCAGCGTTGAATTGGGGACCCCCTACGAGCAGTACTTC
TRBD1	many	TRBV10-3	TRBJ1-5	CAIAFFSNGQASESNQPQHF	TGTGCCATCGCCTTTTTCTCGAACGGACAGGCTTCAGAGAGCAATCAGCCCCAGCATTTT
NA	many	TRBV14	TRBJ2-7	CASSQADRIYEQYF	TGTGCCAGCAGCCAAGCCGACAGGATTTACGAGCAGTACTTC
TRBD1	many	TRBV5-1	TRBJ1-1	CASSIRTGGDTEAFF	TGCGCCAGCAGCATTAGGACAGGGGGGGACACTGAAGCTTTCTTT
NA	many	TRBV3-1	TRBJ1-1	CASSQAFTQSLNTEAFF	TGTGCCAGCAGCCAAGCTTTTACGCAGTCCTTGAACACTGAAGCTTTCTTT
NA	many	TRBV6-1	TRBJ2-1	CASSEAQDLYYNEQFF	TGTGCCAGCAGTGAAGCACAGGACCTTTACTACAATGAGCAGTTCTTC
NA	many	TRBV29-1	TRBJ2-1	CSVDSLTLTYNEQFF	TGCAGCGTTGATAGTCTGACCTTAACCTACAATGAGCAGTTCTTC
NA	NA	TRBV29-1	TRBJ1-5	CSVRGGTGQPQNF	TGCAGCGTCAGGGGTGGCACGGGTCAGCCCCAGAATTTT
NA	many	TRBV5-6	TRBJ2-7	CASSLGRVYEQYF	TGTGCCAGCAGCTTGGGGCGAGTCTACGAGCAGTACTTC
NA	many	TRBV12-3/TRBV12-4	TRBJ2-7	CASSTGPRGHEQYF	TGTGCCAGCAGTACCGGGCCCCGGGGGCACGAGCAGTACTTC
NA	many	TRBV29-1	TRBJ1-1	CSVSPQGNTEAFF	TGCAGCGTATCTCCCCAGGGGAACACTGAAGCTTTCTTT
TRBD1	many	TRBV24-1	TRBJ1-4	CATSDPGTGVEKLFF	TGTGCCACCAGTGATCCCGGGACAGGGGTCGAAAAACTGTTTTTT
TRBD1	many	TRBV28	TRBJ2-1	CASKTIGTGDLSSYNEQFF	TGTGCCAGCAAAACGATTGGGACAGGCGACCTCAGCTCCTACAATGAGCAGTTCTTC
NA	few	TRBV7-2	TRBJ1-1	CASSLQVGRSEAFF	TGTGCCAGCAGCTTACAGGTTGGGAGATCTGAAGCTTTCTTT
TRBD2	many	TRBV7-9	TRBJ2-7	CASSLVGTSGRAYEQYF	TGTGCCAGCAGCTTAGTAGGGACTAGCGGGAGGGCCTACGAGCAGTACTTC
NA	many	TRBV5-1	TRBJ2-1	CASSLSISYNEQFF	TGCGCCAGCAGCTTGAGCATCTCCTACAATGAGCAGTTCTTC
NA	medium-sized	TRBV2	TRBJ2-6	CASRKDGANVLTF	TGTGCCAGCAGGAAGGATGGGGCCAACGTCCTGACTTTC
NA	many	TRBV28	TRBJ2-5	CASSPSGGWAGETQYF	TGTGCCAGCAGTCCCAGTGGGGGGTGGGCAGGAGAGACCCAGTACTTC
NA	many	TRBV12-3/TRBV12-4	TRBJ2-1	CASSWDLSYNEQFF	TGTGCCAGCAGTTGGGACTTATCTTACAATGAGCAGTTCTTC
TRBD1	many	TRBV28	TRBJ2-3	CATHVVGQDTDTQYF	TGTGCCACCCACGTTGTTGGACAGGACACAGATACGCAGTATTTT
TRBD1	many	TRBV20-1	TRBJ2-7	CSARDLAPPGTGVYEQYF	TGCAGTGCTAGAGATCTCGCCCCCCCCGGGACAGGGGTTTACGAGCAGTACTTC
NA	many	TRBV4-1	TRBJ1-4	CASNRQLGEKLFF	TGCGCCAGCAACCGACAGTTGGGTGAAAAACTGTTTTTT
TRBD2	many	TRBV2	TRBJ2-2	CASSPGGPGTGELFF	TGTGCCAGCAGTCCGGGAGGGCCGGGCACCGGGGAGCTGTTTTTT
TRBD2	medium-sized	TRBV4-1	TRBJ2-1	CASSPRTSGDNEQFF	TGCGCCAGCAGCCCCCGGACTAGCGGGGACAATGAGCAGTTCTTC
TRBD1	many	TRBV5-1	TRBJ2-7	CASSWRTGTYEQYF	TGCGCCAGCAGCTGGAGGACAGGAACCTACGAGCAGTACTTC
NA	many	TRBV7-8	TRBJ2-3	CASTGADTQYF	TGTGCCAGCACAGGGGCAGATACGCAGTATTTT
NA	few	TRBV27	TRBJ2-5	CASSLRLGETQYF	TGTGCCAGCAGTTTGCGCCTAGGAGAGACCCAGTACTTC
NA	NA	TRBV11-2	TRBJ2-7	CASSSTESYEQYF	TGTGCCAGCAGCTCGACTGAATCCTACGAGCAGTACTTC
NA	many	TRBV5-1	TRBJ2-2	CASSNLLGELFF	TGCGCCAGCAGTAACCTTTTAGGGGAGCTGTTTTTT
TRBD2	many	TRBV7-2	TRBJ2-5	CASSFVAGGQETQYF	TGTGCCAGCAGCTTTGTAGCGGGAGGCCAAGAGACCCAGTACTTC
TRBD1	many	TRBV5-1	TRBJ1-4	CASSSGQTNEKLFF	TGCGCCAGCAGCTCGGGACAGACGAATGAAAAACTGTTTTTT
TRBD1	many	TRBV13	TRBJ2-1	CASSFAGTGSYNEQFF	TGTGCCAGCAGTTTCGCCGGGACAGGGTCCTACAATGAGCAGTTCTTC
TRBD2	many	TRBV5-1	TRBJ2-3	CASSSGLAGGRSTDTQYF	TGCGCCAGCAGCTCGGGACTAGCGGGAGGACGTAGCACAGATACGCAGTATTTT